A single sample gave rise to the 10 T cell receptor beta chains below, sequenced in a study of blood T cell repertoires in COVID-19. TCRdb's copy holds only in-frame clones and misses some; the assay was immunoSEQ multiplex PCR. The sample carries 200,000 to 250,000 clones, just under 85% recorded once. The sequencing input was peripheral blood. These receptor sequences come from a woman aged 50 to 60 with active or convalescent COVID-19.

The genes are TRBV11-2 and TRBJ2-2, with a weak D call TRBD1 (5 bases). V shed 5 bases and J shed 0 bases, with 13 bases lying between them. CDR3 length equals 16 residues. Germline V gene sequence: CDR1 SGHAT, CDR2 FQNNGV. CDR3 DNA: TGTGCCAGCAGCCTCGGCCAGACAGCGAACACCGGGGAGCTGTTTTTT. Its protein is CASSLGQTANTGELFF.

The rearrangement uses TRBV7-9 and TRBJ2-3, with D unclear. The CDR3 totals 15 residues. The V gene's germline CDR1 is SEHNR and CDR2 FQNEAQ (reference sequence). V lost 2 bases to trimming and J lost 1 base, with 10 bases between them. The chain's CDR3 is CASSLSLSGTDTQYF. The CDR3, as DNA: TGTGCCAGCAGCTTAAGCCTTTCGGGCACAGATACGCAGTATTTT.

The J gene is TRBJ1-2, the V gene TRBV5-1; 8 bases map to TRBD1. Trimming at V came to 0 bases and at J to 7 bases, leaving 11 bases not matched to a gene. CDR1 and CDR2 (germline): SGHRS, YFSETQ. This CDR3 region has 16 residues. DNA for the CDR3: TGCGCCAGCAGCTTGGCGGGTTCAGGGGGCAGTAGTGGCTACACCTTC. It translates to CASSLAGSGGSSGYTF. Combining the CDR3 with reference TRBV5-1 and TRBJ1-2 gives the whole variable domain KAGVTQTPRYLIKTRGQQVTLSCSPISGHRSVSWYQQTPGQGLQFLFEYFSETQRNKGNFPGRFSGRQFSNSRSEMNVSTLELGDSALYLCASSLAGSGGSSGYTFGSGTRLTVV.

The chain combines TRBV2 with TRBJ1-2, with 8 positions matching TRBD1. The junction had 5 bases not matched to a gene; V was cut back by 6 bases and J by 2 bases. Germline CDR1 SNHLY, CDR2 FYNNEI. The CDR3 runs to 14 residues. DNA for the CDR3: TGTGCCAGCAGCATGGACAGGGCAAACTATGGCTACACCTTC. Its protein product is CASSMDRANYGYTF.

This chain links TRBV7-9 with TRBJ2-1; TRBD2 is a possible D gene (6 bases). V was clipped by 1 base and J by 9 bases, with 19 bases between them. The germline V gene has CDR1 SEHNR and CDR2 FQNEAQ (reference sequence). The CDR3 spans 16 residues. CDR3 nucleotide sequence: TGTGCCAGCAGCTTAGGAGGAGGGCCTCCAAGGGGTGAGCAGTTCTTC. The encoded protein is CASSLGGGPPRGEQFF.

The gene calls are TRBV28 and TRBJ1-2, with D perhaps matching TRBD1 (5 bases). The length of the CDR3 is 14 residues. V gave up 5 bases and J gave up 4 bases, with 14 bases separating them. The germline gives CDR1 MDHEN, CDR2 SYDVKM. The CDR3 sequence is CASSQGSSIYGYTF. The CDR3 DNA reads as TGTGCCAGCAGTCAGGGTTCCTCCATCTATGGCTACACCTTC.

The V call is TRBV5-4, the J call TRBJ1-2; 7 positions agree with TRBD1. Looked up from germline, CDR1 is SGHNT and CDR2 is YYREEE (reference sequence). The J segment lost 1 base and the V segment lost 2 bases, leaving 8 bases of the junction unmatched. This CDR3 is 16 amino acids long. The DNA of the CDR3 is TGTGCCAGCAGCTTAGCAGGGGGGATTGGTAACTATGGCTACACCTTC. It yields the protein CASSLAGGIGNYGYTF.

The chain couples TRBV19 to TRBJ1-5; D gene uncertain. Trimming took 8 bases from V and 7 from J, leaving 12 bases between them. Germline assignment: CDR1 LNHDA and CDR2 SQIVND (reference sequence). This CDR3 spans 12 amino acids. The CDR3 nucleotides are TGTGCCAGTGGCACGGGGTGGCAGCCCCAGCATTTT. Its translation: CASGTGWQPQHF.

This clone was found a few times. The V call is TRBV2, the J call TRBJ1-5; a possible D gene is TRBD1 (6 bases). The CDR3 loop spans 14 amino acids. The V and J ends lost 4 bases and 4 bases respectively, with 11 bases between them. CDR1 SNHLY and CDR2 FYNNEI come from the germline V gene. The CDR3 DNA sequence: TGTGCCAGCAGTGTGGGGACAACTAATCAGCCCCAGCATTTT. It yields the protein CASSVGTTNQPQHF.

This chain joins TRBV28 and TRBJ1-6; D gene unclear. Trimming took off 7 bases at V and 4 bases at J, with 8 bases between the two ends. The CDR3 loop spans 13 amino acids. Germline-derived CDR1 and CDR2 are MDHEN and SYDVKM. The CDR3 is CASNTEYNSPLHF. The CDR3, as DNA: TGTGCCAGCAACACAGAGTATAATTCACCCCTCCACTTT.